Sequencing of this TCR beta chain was carried out in a study of response to subunit inactivated influenza vaccine. Findings of the study overall: Authors suggested seasonal influenza vaccinations each recruit few new T cells.

TCRdb fed the RT-PCR reads into MiXCR, producing one record per CDR3 protein. Among about 780,000 distinct CDR3 sequences listed, roughly 20% were seen once. Trimming took off 2 bases at V and 5 bases at J, with 9 bases between the two ends. This CDR3 spans 13 amino acids. CDR1 is DFQATT, CDR2 SNEGSKA, per germline (reference sequence). Notes on this clonotype: Its cognate antigen is unknown.

Specimen: PBMCs from blood, collected 5 days after vaccination. The sequence came from a man aged 50 or older who received an inactivated influenza vaccine. V and J are TRBV20-1 and TRBJ2-2; TRBD2 is a possible D gene (6 bases). This chain's CDR3 is CSARRLETGELFF. CDR3 in DNA: TGCAGTGCTAGACGACTAGAAACCGGGGAGCTGTTTTTT.